This T cell receptor (beta chain) was found in a study of T-cell memory formation after mild COVID-19. This clonotype was detected a few times. TCRdb re-called the 5' RACE reads through MiXCR, storing one row per CDR3 protein. The sample lists about 350,000 distinct CDR3 sequences; approximately 13% were seen once. This TCR derives from a man aged 18 to 30 who had mild COVID-19 (a few samples of this study predate the infection). Cell type and time point are not known. Material for sequencing was PBMCs or a T cell subset sorted from them (not recorded which).

The CDR3 loop reads CASSLLGAGSGWDTEAFF. The CDR3 region has the DNA TGTGCCAGCAGCTTATTAGGGGCTGGTTCGGGATGGGACACTGAAGCTTTCTTT. The V gene is TRBV5-6, the J gene TRBJ1-1; tentatively, D is TRBD1 (5 bases). The V end lost 2 bases, the J end lost 3 bases, and 23 bases lay between the germline ends. Per germline, CDR1 SGHDT and CDR2 YYEEEE. This CDR3 spans 18 amino acids.